Listed here are 13 T cell receptor beta chains from one sample, sequenced in a study of vaccination effects on CD4 cells after COVID-19 (dated by TCRdb to 2022 to 2024). These receptors are not linked to any known antigen. In the ViraFEST assay, PBMC were stimulated with viral peptide pools, and antigen-specific CD4+ T cell clonotypes were then identified by expansion using TCR sequencing. After approximately 11 days of culture, CD4+ T cells were isolated with the EasySep CD4+ T cell isolation kit. The absence of prior SARS-CoV-2 infection in healthy vaccine recipients was confirmed by negative nucleocapsid antibodies before and after vaccination. Library prep was done by the immunoSEQ multiplex PCR assay. Entries here come from immuneACCESS through TCRdb and include only in-frame sequences with V and J called. Some clones fail to appear in such tables; in the studies checked, an unresolved V gene covers under half of the shortfall, and the cause of the remainder is unknown. The sample table contains roughly 65,000 clones; only one count was recorded for less than 85% of them. In total, the top ten clones hold around 2.7% of the sample.

This specimen was CD4+ T cells from PBMCs cultured with HCoV-NL63 spike peptides, taken before COVID-19 vaccination. What this sample's cell subset or site label stands for: HCoV-NL63 spike overlapping peptide pool stimulation. These receptors came from a human donor who received a COVID-19 vaccine.

The chain is built from TRBV4-1 and TRBJ2-1; 7 bases line up with TRBD1. The CDR3 consists of 13 residues. The V segment lost 3 bases and the J segment 10 bases; nucleotides outside the gene matches: 6. Germline loops: CDR1 MGHRA, CDR2 YSYEKL. CDR3 sequence (DNA): TGCGCCAGCAGCCACCGAACAGGGGACGAGCAGTTCTTC. Its translation: CASSHRTGDEQFF.

The CDR3 DNA reads as TGTGCTAGTGGTTTGAGGGAAAACATTCAGTACTTC. Its protein product is CASGLRENIQYF. The chain joins TRBV12-5 to TRBJ2-4; D is uncertain. CDR3 length equals 12 residues. Germline CDR1 and CDR2: LGHNT and FRNRAP. V was shortened by 2 bases and J by 5 bases, with 4 bases between the two germline ends.

The chain recombines TRBV5-1 with TRBJ1-1; no clear D gene. Germline CDR1 reads SGHRS; CDR2 reads YFSETQ. The CDR3 loop spans 14 amino acids. V lost 0 bases and J lost 0, with 6 bases in between. The CDR3 nucleotides read TGCGCCAGCAGCTTGGCTACAGTGAACACTGAAGCTTTCTTT. It codes for CASSLATVNTEAFF.

This clone was counted once. The chain carries TRBV5-1 and TRBJ2-7, with D possibly TRBD2 on 7 matching bases. CDR3 length: 16 residues. Germline V gives CDR1 SGHRS, CDR2 YFSETQ. V lost 4 bases and J 7 bases, leaving 24 bases between the germline ends. In DNA form, the CDR3 reads TGCGCCAGCAGCCCCCTTGGCGGGGGCGCCCCGTGGGAGCAGTACGTC. This codes for CASSPLGGGAPWEQYV.

The chain employs TRBV11-2 and TRBJ2-1; the D is unclear. CDR1 and CDR2 (germline): SGHAT, FQNNGV. Deletions cut 0 bases from V and 12 bases from J, with 12 bases between. This CDR3 has 13 residues. DNA of the CDR3: TGTGCCAGCAGCTTAGACCTGTCTTCAACGCAGTTCTTC. Protein: CASSLDLSSTQFF.

This chain links TRBV7-9 with TRBJ1-2, with D uncertain. Germline loops: CDR1 SEHNR, CDR2 FQNEAQ (reference sequence). The V end lost 0 bases, the J end lost 4 bases, and 12 bases lay between the germline ends. The CDR3 is 15 residues long. CDR3 nucleotide sequence: TGTGCCAGCAGCTTAGCGGCCTCCCCTCTCTATGGCTACACCTTC. It encodes CASSLAASPLYGYTF.

This clone was seen a few times. The chain is built from TRBV7-3 and TRBJ2-2; D not certain. Trimming took off 11 bases at V and 6 bases at J, with 4 bases between the two ends. The CDR3 consists of 9 residues. The germline V gene has CDR1 SGHTA and CDR2 FQGTGA. DNA of the CDR3: TGTGCCGGTTCCGGGGAGCTGTTTTTT. Amino acid sequence: CAGSGELFF. The variable domain in full, completed from reference TRBV7-3 and TRBJ2-2, reads GAGVSQTPSNKVTEKGKYVELRCDPISGHTALYWYRQSLGQGPEFLIYFQGTGAADDSGLPNDRFFAVRPEGSVSTLKIQRTERGDSAVYLCAGSGELFFGEGSRLTVL.

The chain employs TRBV7-2 and TRBJ2-7, with 7 nucleotides matching TRBD1. Germline V gives CDR1 SGHTA, CDR2 FQGNSA. The CDR3 length is 15 residues. The ends lost 5 bases at V and 2 bases at J; junction bases unmatched: 9. The CDR3 here is CASSLQGTVTYEQYV. The CDR3 nucleotides are TGTGCCAGCAGCCTACAGGGGACGGTAACCTACGAGCAGTACGTC.

This CDR3 reads CASSPTGETQYF. CDR3 in DNA: TGCGCCAGCAGTCCAACCGGAGAGACCCAGTACTTC. The chain links TRBV4-3 to TRBJ2-5, with unresolved D. CDR3 size: 12 residues. CDR1 LGHNA and CDR2 YSLEER come from the germline V gene. Trimming cost V 6 bases and J 4 bases, with 9 bases left between them.

The chain is built from TRBV5-4 and TRBJ1-1, with 9 bases matching TRBD1. V shed 5 bases and J 3 bases; nucleotides not matched to a gene: 8. Per the germline V gene, CDR1 is SGHNT and CDR2 is YYREEE (reference sequence). The CDR3 loop spans 15 amino acids. CDR3 loop: CASRRTGGVDTEAFF. In DNA, the CDR3 is TGTGCCAGCAGACGCACAGGGGGCGTGGACACTGAAGCTTTCTTT.

The rearrangement uses TRBV24-1 and TRBJ1-1; D may be TRBD1 (6 bases). The germline V and J ends were trimmed by 7 bases and 4 bases, with 15 bases remaining between them. From germline, CDR1 is KGHDR and CDR2 SFDVKD. CDR3 length equals 14 residues. The CDR3 spells CATSEARGGTEAFF. DNA for the CDR3: TGTGCCACCAGCGAGGCCAGGGGAGGCACTGAAGCTTTCTTT.

The chain joins TRBV4-2 to TRBJ2-2; D remains ambiguous. The CDR3 length is 15 residues. The germline V gene has CDR1 LGHNA and CDR2 YNFKEQ. V was clipped by 0 bases and J by 2 bases, with 7 bases between them. The CDR3 bases are TGTGCCAGCAGCCAAGACTACACAAACACCGGGGAGCTGTTTTTT. It yields the protein CASSQDYTNTGELFF.

In this sample, this clone turned up a few times. V gene TRBV19 combines with J gene TRBJ1-3, with a weak D call TRBD1 (5 bases). Germline V gene sequence: CDR1 LNHDA, CDR2 SQIVND (reference sequence). The V and J ends lost 7 bases and 0 bases respectively, with 10 bases between them. The CDR3 runs to 14 residues. The chain's CDR3 is CASTEGSSGNTIYF. The CDR3 nucleotides read TGTGCCAGTACGGAGGGGTCCTCTGGAAACACCATATATTTT.